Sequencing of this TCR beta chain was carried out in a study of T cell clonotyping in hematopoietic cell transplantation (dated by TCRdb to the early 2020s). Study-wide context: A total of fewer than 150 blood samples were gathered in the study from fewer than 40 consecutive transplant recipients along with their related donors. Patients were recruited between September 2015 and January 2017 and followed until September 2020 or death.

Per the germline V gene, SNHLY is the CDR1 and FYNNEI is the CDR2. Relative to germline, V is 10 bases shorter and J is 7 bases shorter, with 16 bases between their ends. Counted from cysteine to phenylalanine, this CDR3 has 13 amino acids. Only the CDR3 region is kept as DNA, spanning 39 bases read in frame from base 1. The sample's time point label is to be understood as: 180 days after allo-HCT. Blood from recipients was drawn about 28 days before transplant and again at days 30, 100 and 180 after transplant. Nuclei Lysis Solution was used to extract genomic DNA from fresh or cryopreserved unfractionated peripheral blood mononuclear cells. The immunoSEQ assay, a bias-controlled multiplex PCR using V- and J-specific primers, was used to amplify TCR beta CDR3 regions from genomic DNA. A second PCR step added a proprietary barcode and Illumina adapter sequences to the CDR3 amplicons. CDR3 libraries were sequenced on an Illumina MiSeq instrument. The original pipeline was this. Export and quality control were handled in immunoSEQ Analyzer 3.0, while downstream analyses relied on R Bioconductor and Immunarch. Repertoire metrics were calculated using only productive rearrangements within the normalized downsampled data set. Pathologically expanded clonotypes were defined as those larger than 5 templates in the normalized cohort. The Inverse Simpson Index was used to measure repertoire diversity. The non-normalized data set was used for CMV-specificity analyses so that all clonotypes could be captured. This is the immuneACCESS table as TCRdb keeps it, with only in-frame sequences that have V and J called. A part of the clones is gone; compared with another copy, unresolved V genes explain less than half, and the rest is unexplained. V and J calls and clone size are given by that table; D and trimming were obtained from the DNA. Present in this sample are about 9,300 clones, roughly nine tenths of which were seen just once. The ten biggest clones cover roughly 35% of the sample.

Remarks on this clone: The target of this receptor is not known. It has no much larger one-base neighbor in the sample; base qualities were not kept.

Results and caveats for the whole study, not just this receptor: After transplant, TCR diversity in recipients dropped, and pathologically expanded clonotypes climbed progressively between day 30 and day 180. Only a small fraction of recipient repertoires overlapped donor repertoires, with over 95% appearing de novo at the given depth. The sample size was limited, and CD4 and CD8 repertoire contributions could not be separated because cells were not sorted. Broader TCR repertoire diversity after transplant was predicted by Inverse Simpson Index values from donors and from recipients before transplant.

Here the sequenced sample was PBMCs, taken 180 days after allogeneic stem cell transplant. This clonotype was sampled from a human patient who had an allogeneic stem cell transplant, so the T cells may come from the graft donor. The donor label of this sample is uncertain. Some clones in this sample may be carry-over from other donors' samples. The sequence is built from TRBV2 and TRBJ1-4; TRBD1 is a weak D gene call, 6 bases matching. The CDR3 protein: CATKAGASEKLFF. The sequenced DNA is TGTGCCACCAAGGCAGGGGCGAGTGAAAAACTGTTTTTT.